What follows are 11 T cell receptor beta chains derived from one specimen sequenced in a study of tumour-infiltrating T cells in Burkitt lymphoma. The data were produced by immunoSEQ multiplex PCR, yet TCRdb's version contains in-frame clones alone and is incomplete. This repertoire shows about 46,000 clones, more than 25% found once; its top ten account for under 3.5%. Sequenced input: tumor tissue. The receptors were sampled from a human donor with Burkitt lymphoma.

Turning to this clone: The identical CDR3 is also encoded by other nucleotide sequences in the sample. This chain links TRBV4-3 with TRBJ1-1; D is unclear. The CDR3 runs 15 residues. V lost 0 bases, J lost 5 bases, and 13 bases lay in between. CDR1 is LGHNA, CDR2 YSLEER, per germline. The CDR3, as DNA: TGCGCCAGCAGCCAAGATCCGGCGGGTGGAACTGAAGCTTTCTTT. Protein sequence: CASSQDPAGGTEAFF.

This chain joins TRBV19 and TRBJ2-3; 11 bases are a match to TRBD1. From germline, CDR1 is LNHDA and CDR2 SQIVND (reference sequence). J lost 3 bases, V lost 5 bases, and 1 base had no gene match. The length of the CDR3 is 14 residues. The CDR3 reads CASSRDRGTDTQYF. The CDR3 region has the DNA TGTGCCAGTAGTCGGGACAGGGGGACAGATACGCAGTATTTT.

For this clone: A read error may produce the germline difference seen at one junction end. The identical CDR3 is also encoded by other nucleotide sequences in the sample. The chain uses TRBV7-2 and TRBJ1-6, with a weak D call TRBD1 (5 bases). Germline-derived CDR1 and CDR2 are SGHTA and FQGNSA. The CDR3 is 13 residues long. The CDR3 DNA reads TGTGCCAGCTCCAGGGATGGAAATTCACCCCTCCACTTC. It translates to CASSRDGNSPLHF.

This clone was recorded a few times. V gene TRBV5-6 combines with J gene TRBJ2-7; D might be TRBD1 (5 bases). The CDR3 totals 13 residues. Trimming removed 4 bases at V and 3 bases at J, with 11 bases between. Per the germline V gene, CDR1 is SGHDT and CDR2 is YYEEEE. Here the CDR3 reads CASSTRDSYEQYF. DNA of the CDR3: TGTGCCAGCAGCACCAGAGACAGCTACGAGCAGTACTTC.

V and J are TRBV9 and TRBJ2-3; 9 bases agree with TRBD1. J gave up 2 bases and V 4 bases, and 5 bases lay outside the gene matches. This CDR3 has 15 residues. Germline V gene lookup returns CDR1 SGDLS and CDR2 YYNGEE. CDR3 in DNA: TGTGCCAGCAGCCGAGGACAGGGGAACACAGATACGCAGTATTTT. Its translation is CASSRGQGNTDTQYF.

The chain uses TRBV5-1 and TRBJ1-6; 8 bases are a match to TRBD1. This CDR3 comprises 13 residues. The germline V gene encodes CDR1 SGHRS and CDR2 YFSETQ. V lost 4 bases to trimming and J lost 12 bases; unmatched junction nucleotides: 6. The CDR3 bases are TGCGCCAGCAGCGTTGGACAGGGAGGACCCCTCCACTTT. Its translation is CASSVGQGGPLHF.

This clone was detected only a few times. V usage is TRBV27 and J usage is TRBJ1-6, with 7 bases fitting TRBD1. This CDR3 comprises 14 residues. V dropped 6 bases and J dropped 8; count of bases not matched to a gene: 7. Germline CDR1 reads MNHEY; CDR2 reads SMNVEV (reference sequence). DNA for the CDR3: TGTGCCAGCAGACAGGGGATGGGAGATTCACCCCTCCACTTT. Translating it yields CASRQGMGDSPLHF.

This clone turned up a few times. This sequence joins TRBV6-5 and TRBJ2-5; D unresolved. Per germline, CDR1 MNHEY and CDR2 SVGAGI. Trimming removed 6 bases from V and 5 bases from J, with 19 bases in between. This CDR3 is 15 amino acids long. The CDR3 DNA reads TGTGCCAGCAGCCCAACTGGGCGACTTTGGGAGACCCAGTACTTC. Its protein is CASSPTGRLWETQYF.

CDR3 sequence: CASSRTVGGAPTDTQYF. The CDR3 nucleotides read TGTGCCAGCAGCCGGACGGTCGGGGGGGCCCCCACAGATACGCAGTATTTT. V gene TRBV4-2 combines with J gene TRBJ2-3, with 8 bases lining up with TRBD2. In germline, CDR1 is LGHNA, CDR2 YNFKEQ. Trimming cost V 4 bases and J 2 bases; bases outside gene matches: 11. The CDR3 covers 17 residues.

This clone was found a few times. This chain uses TRBV4-1 with TRBJ2-5; no clear D gene. CDR1 MGHRA and CDR2 YSYEKL come from the germline V gene. CDR3 length equals 17 residues. Trimming pared 3 bases from V and 4 bases from J, leaving 21 bases between. The DNA for the CDR3 is TGCGCCAGCAGCCATAGTCTACCACCAGCGTTGGCAGAGACCCAGTACTTC. Its protein product is CASSHSLPPALAETQYF.

The genes are TRBV29-1 and TRBJ1-1; D call uncertain. Deletions cut 8 bases from V and 1 base from J, with 17 bases between. This CDR3 contains 14 residues. The germline CDR1 and CDR2 sequences are SQVTM and ANQGSEA. This CDR3 is CSTSLTGRNTEAFF. For the CDR3, the DNA is TGCAGCACTTCCCTCACGGGGAGGAACACTGAAGCTTTCTTT.